A single sample is the source of the 9 T cell receptor beta chains below, sequenced in a study of neurological immune-mediated disorders (dated by TCRdb to between 2018 and 2020). Library preparation employed 5' RACE. TCRdb records Illumina HiSeq 2500 as the sequencer. Using fastp trimming at Q25 and MiXCR clonotype assembly, TCRdb reanalyzed the public sequencing data and kept in-frame beta chains. Duplicate CDR3 protein sequences are folded into a single record with the most common DNA and genes. The sample contains more than 30,000 distinct CDR3 sequences, about 4% of them found a single time. The ten largest clonotypes hold about 23% of the sample. The source material was CD4+ T cells from blood. The receptors here all came from a woman between 40 and 50 years old in good health.

This clonotype was detected ten times or more. The genes are TRBV5-1 and TRBJ2-2; D is possibly TRBD1 or TRBD2 (6 bases each). This CDR3 is built from 16 residues. Looked up from germline, CDR1 is SGHRS and CDR2 is YFSETQ. Trimming stripped 4 bases from V and 7 bases from J, with 20 bases between. The CDR3 bases are TGCGCCAGCAGCCCGCGGACAGCCCGCGGGGACGGGGAGCTGTTTTTT. Amino acids: CASSPRTARGDGELFF.

In its sample, this clonotype was seen many times. The chain links TRBV5-1 to TRBJ2-3; TRBD1 is a possible D gene (5 bases). The CDR3 spans 16 residues. V lost 4 bases and J lost 2, with 17 bases in between. Germline-derived CDR1 and CDR2 are SGHRS and YFSETQ. The CDR3 spells CASSTRRQPATDTQYF. Written as DNA, the CDR3 is TGCGCCAGCAGCACCCGCCGACAGCCCGCCACAGATACGCAGTATTTT.

At least ten counts were recorded for this clonotype. CDR3 sequence reads: CASSQRGITENSPLHF. CDR3 sequence (DNA): TGTGCCAGCAGCCAAAGGGGAATAACGGAAAACTCACCCCTCCACTTT. The V call is TRBV3-1, the J call TRBJ1-6, with D possibly matching TRBD1 (5 bases). The CDR3 covers 16 residues. V lost 2 bases and J lost 10, with 18 bases in between. Germline V gene sequence: CDR1 LGHDT, CDR2 YNNKEL (reference sequence).

This clonotype was seen ten or more times. The chain combines TRBV18 with TRBJ2-3, with 7 bases identical to TRBD1. The germline V gene encodes CDR1 KGHSH and CDR2 LQKENI. The junction had 1 base not matched to a gene; V was cut back by 1 base and J by 0 bases. The CDR3 loop spans 15 amino acids. CDR3 amino acids: CASSPRGQSTDTQYF. The CDR3 bases are TGTGCCAGCTCACCACGGGGACAGAGCACAGATACGCAGTATTTT.

This clonotype was detected many times. The rearrangement links TRBV3-1 to TRBJ1-1; D gene uncertain. The CDR3 spans 14 residues. Germline values: CDR1 LGHDT, CDR2 YNNKEL (reference sequence). Trimming took off 7 bases at V and 3 bases at J, with 15 bases between the two ends. CDR3 coding DNA: TGTGCCAGCACGCCGAGAGGGCGGGACACTGAAGCTTTCTTT. Translating gives CASTPRGRDTEAFF.

This clonotype was seen many times. The chain links TRBV5-1 to TRBJ2-7; D may correspond to TRBD1 or TRBD2 (6 bases each). Looked up from germline, CDR1 is SGHRS and CDR2 is YFSETQ. The CDR3 has 14 amino acids. The germline V and J ends were trimmed by 0 bases and 5 bases, with 12 bases remaining between them. In DNA form, the CDR3 reads TGCGCCAGCAGCTTGGCACAGGGAGGAAACGAGCAGTACTTC. It codes for CASSLAQGGNEQYF.

This clonotype was observed at least ten times. The chain joins TRBV12-5 to TRBJ1-1, with D unclear. Germline V gene data show CDR1 as LGHNT and CDR2 as FRNRAP. The CDR3 runs to 13 residues. V shed 5 bases and J shed 0 bases, with 7 bases lying between them. CDR3 sequence: CASGPQMNTEAFF. The CDR3 DNA follows: TGTGCTAGTGGTCCTCAGATGAACACTGAAGCTTTCTTT. The entire variable domain, with the rest obtained from reference TRBV12-5 and TRBJ1-1, is as follows: DARVTQTPRHKVTEMGQEVTMRCQPILGHNTVFWYRQTMMQGLELLAYFRNRAPLDDSGMPKDRFSAEMPDATLATLKIQPSEPRDSAVYFCASGPQMNTEAFFGQGTRLTVV.

This clonotype was seen many times. This chain connects TRBV7-8 to TRBJ1-1; the D is unclear. The germline CDR1 and CDR2 sequences are SGHVS and FQNEAQ. The CDR3 contains 16 residues. V was pared by 3 bases and J by 6 bases, with 20 bases between. As DNA, the CDR3 is TGTGCCAGCAGCTTGGGTCCGAACGTGGGCGGAGCTGAAGCTTTCTTT. This codes for CASSLGPNVGGAEAFF.

This clonotype has at least ten counts. The gene calls are TRBV7-2 and TRBJ2-7; 12 nucleotides agree with TRBD2. CDR3 length: 14 amino acids. V lost 1 base to trimming and J lost 6 bases; unmatched junction nucleotides: 1. The germline CDR1 and CDR2 sequences are SGHTA and FQGNSA. CDR3 protein: CASSLELAGGEQYF. As DNA, the CDR3 is TGTGCCAGCAGCTTAGAACTAGCGGGAGGCGAGCAGTACTTC. Full variable domain (rest looked up from reference TRBV7-2 and TRBJ2-7): GAGVSQSPSNKVTEKGKDVELRCDPISGHTALYWYRQSLGQGLEFLIYFQGNSAPDKSGLPSDRFSAERTGGSVSTLTIQRTQQEDSAVYLCASSLELAGGEQYFGPGTRLTVT.